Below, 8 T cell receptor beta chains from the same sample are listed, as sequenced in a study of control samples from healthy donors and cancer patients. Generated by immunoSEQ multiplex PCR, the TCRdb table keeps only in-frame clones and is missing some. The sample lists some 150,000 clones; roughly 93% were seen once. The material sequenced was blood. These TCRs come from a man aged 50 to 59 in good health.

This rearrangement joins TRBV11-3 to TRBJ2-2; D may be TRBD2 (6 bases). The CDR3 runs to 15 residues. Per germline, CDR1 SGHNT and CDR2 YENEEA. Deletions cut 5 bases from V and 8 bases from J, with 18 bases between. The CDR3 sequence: CASSLSGTQVGELFF. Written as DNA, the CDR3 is TGTGCCAGCAGCCTATCCGGGACTCAAGTAGGGGAGCTGTTTTTT.

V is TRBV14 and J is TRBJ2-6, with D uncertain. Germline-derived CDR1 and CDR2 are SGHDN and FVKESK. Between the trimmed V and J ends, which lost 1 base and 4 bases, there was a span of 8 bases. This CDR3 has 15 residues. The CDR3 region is CASSQVGSGANVLTF. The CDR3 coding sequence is TGTGCCAGCAGCCAAGTTGGGTCGGGGGCCAACGTCCTGACTTTC. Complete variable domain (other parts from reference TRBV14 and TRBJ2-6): EAGVTQFPSHSVIEKGQTVTLRCDPISGHDNLYWYRRVMGKEIKFLLHFVKESKQDESGMPNNRFLAERTGGTYSTLKVQPAELEDSGVYFCASSQVGSGANVLTFGAGSRLTVL.

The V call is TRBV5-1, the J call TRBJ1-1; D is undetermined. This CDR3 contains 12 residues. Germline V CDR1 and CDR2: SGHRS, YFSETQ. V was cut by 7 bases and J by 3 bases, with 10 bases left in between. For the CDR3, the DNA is TGCGCCAGCGCCGGAGTGGACACTGAAGCTTTCTTT. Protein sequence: CASAGVDTEAFF.

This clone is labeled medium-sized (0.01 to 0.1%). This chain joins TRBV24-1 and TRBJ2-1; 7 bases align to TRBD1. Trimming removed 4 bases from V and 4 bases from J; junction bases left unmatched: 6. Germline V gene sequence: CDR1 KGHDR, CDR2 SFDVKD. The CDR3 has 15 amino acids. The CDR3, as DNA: TGTGCCACCAGTGACCATGGGACAGATTACAATGAGCAGTTCTTC. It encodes CATSDHGTDYNEQFF.

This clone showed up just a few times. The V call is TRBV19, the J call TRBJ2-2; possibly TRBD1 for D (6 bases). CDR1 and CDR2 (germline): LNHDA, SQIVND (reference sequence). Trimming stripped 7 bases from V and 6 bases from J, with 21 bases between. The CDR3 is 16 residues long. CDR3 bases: TGTGCCAGTATTCCCACGGCAGGGGTTGGGGCCGGGGAGCTGTTTTTT. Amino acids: CASIPTAGVGAGELFF.

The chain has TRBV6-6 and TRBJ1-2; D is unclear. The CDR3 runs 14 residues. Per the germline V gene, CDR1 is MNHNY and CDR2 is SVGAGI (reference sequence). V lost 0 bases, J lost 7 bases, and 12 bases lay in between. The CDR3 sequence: CASSYSTGNGGYTF. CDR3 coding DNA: TGTGCCAGCAGTTACTCTACGGGGAACGGTGGCTACACCTTC.

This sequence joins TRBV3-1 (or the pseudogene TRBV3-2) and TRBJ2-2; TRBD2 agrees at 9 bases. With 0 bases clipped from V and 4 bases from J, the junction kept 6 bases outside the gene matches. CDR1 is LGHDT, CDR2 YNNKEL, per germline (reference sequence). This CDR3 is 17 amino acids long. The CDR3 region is CASSQDLGTSITGELFF. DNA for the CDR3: TGTGCCAGCAGCCAAGATCTGGGGACTAGCATCACCGGGGAGCTGTTTTTT.

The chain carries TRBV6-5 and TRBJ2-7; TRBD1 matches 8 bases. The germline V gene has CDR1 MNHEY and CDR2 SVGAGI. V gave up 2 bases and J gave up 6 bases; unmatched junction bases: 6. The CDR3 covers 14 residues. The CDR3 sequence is CASSYEQGASEQYF. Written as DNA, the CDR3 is TGTGCCAGCAGTTACGAGCAGGGGGCCAGCGAGCAGTACTTC.